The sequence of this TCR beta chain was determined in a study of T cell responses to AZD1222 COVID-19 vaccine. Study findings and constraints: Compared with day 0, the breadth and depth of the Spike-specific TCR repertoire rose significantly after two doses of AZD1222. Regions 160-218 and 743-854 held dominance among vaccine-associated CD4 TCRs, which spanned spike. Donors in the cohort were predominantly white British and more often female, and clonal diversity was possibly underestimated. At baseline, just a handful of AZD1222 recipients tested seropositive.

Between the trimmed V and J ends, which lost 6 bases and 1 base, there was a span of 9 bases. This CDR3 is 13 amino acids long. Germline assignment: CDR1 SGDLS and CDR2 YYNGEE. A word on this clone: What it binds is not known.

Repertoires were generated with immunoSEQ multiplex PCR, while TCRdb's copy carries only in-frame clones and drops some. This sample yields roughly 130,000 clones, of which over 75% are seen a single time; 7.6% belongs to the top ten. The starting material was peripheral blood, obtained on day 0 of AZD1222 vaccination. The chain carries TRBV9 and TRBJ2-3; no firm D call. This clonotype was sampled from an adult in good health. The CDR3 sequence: CASMGSGTDTQYF. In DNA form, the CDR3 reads TGTGCCAGCATGGGGTCAGGCACAGATACGCAGTATTTT.